This entry lists 20 T cell receptor beta chains sequenced from one sample in a study of blood T cell repertoires in COVID-19. Libraries were prepared by immunoSEQ multiplex PCR; TCRdb keeps only in-frame clonotypes and omits some of them. The sample has about 120,000 clones; 88% are singletons. The sequenced sample was peripheral blood. Receptor source: a man aged 45-60 years with acute or convalescent COVID-19.

This rearrangement joins TRBV11-2 to TRBJ2-7; the D gene is possibly TRBD2 (5 bases). The CDR3 sequence is 16 residues long. Germline CDR1 and CDR2: SGHAT and FQNNGV. The V end was cut by 2 bases, the J end by 4 bases, with 18 bases between. CDR3: CASSLLGTRVGYEQYF. The CDR3 coding sequence is TGTGCCAGCAGCTTACTCGGTACTAGAGTGGGATACGAGCAGTACTTC.

The V gene is TRBV4-1, the J gene TRBJ1-2, with 7 bases that match TRBD1. The germline CDR1 and CDR2 sequences are MGHRA and YSYEKL. V was pared by 7 bases and J by 2 bases, with 7 bases of the junction left unmatched. The CDR3 has 14 residues. The chain's CDR3 is CASNNRGRNYGYTF. CDR3 sequence (DNA): TGCGCCAGCAACAACAGGGGTCGGAACTATGGCTACACCTTC.

V gene TRBV10-3 combines with J gene TRBJ2-1, with 13 bases lining up with TRBD2. The CDR3 is 15 residues long. Per germline, CDR1 ENHRY and CDR2 SYGVKD. V gave up 4 bases and J gave up 8 bases; unmatched junction bases: 5. The CDR3 sequence: CAISGGLAGVYEQFF. The CDR3 region has the DNA TGTGCCATCAGTGGAGGACTAGCGGGAGTCTATGAGCAGTTCTTC.

This chain links TRBV29-1 with TRBJ2-3; TRBD2 matches 11 bases. The J segment lost 4 bases and the V segment lost 2 bases, leaving 2 bases of the junction unmatched. Germline CDR1 reads SQVTM; CDR2 reads ANQGSEA. The length of the CDR3 is 14 residues. Here the CDR3 DNA reads TGCAGCGTTGAATTAGCGGGGGGGGCAGATACGCAGTATTTT. Protein sequence: CSVELAGGADTQYF.

The chain employs TRBV10-1 and TRBJ1-1; 7 bases line up with TRBD1. This CDR3 is 12 amino acids long. The germline V gene encodes CDR1 WNHNN and CDR2 SYGVQD (reference sequence). V shed 10 bases, J shed 5 bases, and the junction held 7 bases outside the gene matches. The DNA for the CDR3 is TGCGCCACCAGGGTACAGGGGACTGAAGCTTTCTTT. It translates to CATRVQGTEAFF.

This clone showed up just once. The chain uses TRBV5-5 and TRBJ1-4; D is perhaps TRBD1 (5 bases). Germline V gives CDR1 SGHKS, CDR2 YYEKEE (reference sequence). The V and J ends lost 0 bases and 9 bases respectively, with 6 bases between them. The CDR3 extends over 12 amino acids. Here the CDR3 DNA reads TGTGCCAGCAGCTTGGGGGGCCAAAAACTGTTTTTT. This translates into CASSLGGQKLFF.

The V and J genes are TRBV5-1 and TRBJ2-1; 7 bases map to TRBD2. J lost 4 bases, V lost 1 base, and 5 bases had no gene match. Germline V gene data show CDR1 as SGHRS and CDR2 as YFSETQ. The CDR3 loop spans 15 amino acids. Here the CDR3 DNA reads TGCGCCAGCAGCTTGTTTTCTAGCGGATACAATGAGCAGTTCTTC. Its translation is CASSLFSSGYNEQFF.

The sample holds one count of this clone. The V and J genes are TRBV27 and TRBJ2-7; 9 positions agree with TRBD1. The CDR3 contains 14 residues. The V gene end was trimmed by 6 bases and the J gene end by 6 bases; junction bases not matched to a gene: 9. Germline CDR1 is MNHEY and CDR2 is SMNVEV (reference sequence). The CDR3 DNA follows: TGTGCCAGCAGCACCACAGGGGGCTTCTCCGAGCAGTACTTC. Amino acid sequence: CASSTTGGFSEQYF.

This clone turned up a few times. The J gene is TRBJ2-7, the V gene TRBV12-5, with TRBD2 matching 9 bases. The CDR3 has 16 residues. Germline V gene lookup returns CDR1 LGHNT and CDR2 FRNRAP. The junction had 7 bases not matched to a gene; V was cut back by 0 bases and J by 4 bases. CDR3 coding DNA: TGTGCTAGTGGTTTGGTAGCTGGTAGCGGGAGATACGAGCAGTACTTC. It is translated as CASGLVAGSGRYEQYF.

This chain connects TRBV6-6 to TRBJ1-1; 7 bases match TRBD1. V lost 2 bases to trimming and J lost 0 bases; unmatched junction nucleotides: 3. The CDR3 extends over 15 amino acids. Per the germline V gene, CDR1 is MNHNY and CDR2 is SVGAGI (reference sequence). The CDR3 sequence: CASSYGGQLNTEAFF. CDR3 sequence (DNA): TGTGCCAGCAGTTACGGGGGACAGTTGAACACTGAAGCTTTCTTT.

The rearrangement joins TRBV2 to TRBJ2-7, with TRBD2 as a possible D gene (6 bases). Trimming removed 6 bases from V and 3 bases from J, with 15 bases in between. Germline CDR1 is SNHLY and CDR2 is FYNNEI. The CDR3 covers 14 residues. The CDR3 is CASSVYGGNYEQYF. The CDR3 bases are TGTGCCAGCAGCGTTTATGGGGGGAACTACGAGCAGTACTTC. The full variable domain, with the rest looked up from reference TRBV2 and TRBJ2-7, is EPEVTQTPSHQVTQMGQEVILRCVPISNHLYFYWYRQILGQKVEFLVSFYNNEISEKSEIFDDQFSVERPDGSNFTLKIRSTKLEDSAMYFCASSVYGGNYEQYFGPGTRLTVT.

The chain joins TRBV12-3 or TRBV12-4 to TRBJ1-4, with D uncertain. The germline V and J ends were trimmed by 3 bases and 8 bases, with 10 bases remaining between them. The CDR3 is 13 amino acids. CDR3 in amino acids: CASSLGQIEKLFF. The CDR3, as DNA: TGTGCCAGCAGTTTGGGCCAGATCGAAAAACTGTTTTTT.

This clone was counted once. The gene calls are TRBV12-5 and TRBJ2-2; TRBD2 might be the D (6 bases). The CDR3 length is 17 residues. Germline V gives CDR1 LGHNT, CDR2 FRNRAP. Trimming took off 2 bases at V and 7 bases at J, with 20 bases between the two ends. The CDR3 here is CASGLRVWQGGVGELFF. The CDR3 DNA is TGTGCTAGTGGTTTGCGGGTGTGGCAGGGCGGGGTCGGGGAGCTGTTTTTT.

The rearrangement uses TRBV5-1 and TRBJ2-1; D is possibly TRBD1 (5 bases). Trimming pared 1 base from V and 1 base from J, leaving 9 bases between. The CDR3 runs to 15 residues. The germline gives CDR1 SGHRS, CDR2 YFSETQ. The CDR3 DNA follows: TGCGCCAGCAGCTTGTCCAGGGTATCCTACAATGAGCAGTTCTTC. As protein: CASSLSRVSYNEQFF.

The chain joins TRBV15 to TRBJ2-5, with a possible D match to TRBD1 (6 bases). Germline values: CDR1 LNHNV, CDR2 YYDKDF (reference sequence). This CDR3 is built from 15 residues. Deletions cut 0 bases from V and 5 bases from J, with 13 bases between. CDR3 bases: TGTGCCACCAGCAGAGATTCGGTAGGGGGTGAGACCCAGTACTTC. Its translation is CATSRDSVGGETQYF.

The chain is built from TRBV24-1 and TRBJ2-7; 9 positions agree with TRBD1. The CDR3 is 15 residues long. Germline V gene lookup returns CDR1 KGHDR and CDR2 SFDVKD. Germline trimming cut 11 bases from V and 4 bases from J; bases unmatched to any gene: 14. CDR3 sequence reads: CAINPRQGEIYEQYF. CDR3 DNA sequence: TGTGCCATCAACCCGAGACAGGGGGAGATATACGAGCAGTACTTC.

The rearrangement joins TRBV3-1 (or the pseudogene TRBV3-2) to TRBJ1-2, with unresolved D. CDR3 length equals 17 residues. CDR1 is LGHDT and CDR2 is YNNKEL in the germline V gene (reference sequence). Trimming stripped 10 bases from V and 4 bases from J, with 28 bases between. The CDR3 here is CAKPTLYAVSRVYGYTF. CDR3 nucleotides: TGTGCCAAGCCAACCCTTTATGCCGTCTCCCGCGTCTATGGCTACACCTTC.

Only one count was recorded for this clone. The V and J genes are TRBV6-5 and TRBJ1-5, with TRBD1 as a possible D gene (6 bases). CDR3 length: 12 residues. Germline assignment: CDR1 MNHEY and CDR2 SVGAGI. V dropped 7 bases and J dropped 4 bases, with 8 bases sitting between them. This CDR3 reads CASTTGNQPQHF. CDR3 nucleotide sequence: TGTGCCAGCACCACAGGGAATCAGCCCCAGCATTTT.

A few counts support this clone. The chain uses TRBV2 and TRBJ2-1; 7 nucleotides match TRBD2. The CDR3 contains 15 residues. The J segment lost 4 bases and the V segment lost 4 bases, leaving 7 bases of the junction unmatched. The germline gives CDR1 SNHLY, CDR2 FYNNEI. DNA of the CDR3: TGTGCCAGCAGTGTCGACGGGGGGACTTACAATGAGCAGTTCTTC. Protein product: CASSVDGGTYNEQFF.

V gene TRBV7-4 combines with J gene TRBJ1-5, with D possibly TRBD1 on 6 matching bases. The CDR3 loop spans 15 amino acids. V lost 11 bases to trimming and J lost 0 bases, with 17 bases between them. Germline V CDR1 and CDR2: SGHVT, SQSDAQ. Here the CDR3 DNA reads TGTGCCGGACCGGGACACCGGTATAGCAATCAGCCCCAGCATTTT. Its translation is CAGPGHRYSNQPQHF.